This T cell receptor beta chain was recovered during a study of T cell responses to AZD1222 COVID-19 vaccine. With regard to this clone: Its antigen is still unknown.

Study findings and constraints: With two AZD1222 doses given, Spike-specific TCR breadth and depth both rose. At baseline, just 5 or 6 AZD1222 recipients tested seropositive. After the peak T cell response, and only then, were repertoires sampled. A mostly white British donor set with more females was recruited, and clonal diversity was possibly underestimated.

Germline V gene data show CDR1 as SGHTS and CDR2 as YDEGEE. This CDR3 region has 15 residues. The V end was cut by 0 bases, the J end by 5 bases, with 14 bases between. Clones were read by immunoSEQ multiplex PCR, and TCRdb kept only the in-frame ones, dropping some. The table shows fewer than 200,000 clones, with about 90% occurring only once. This specimen was peripheral blood, taken 28 days after the second AZD1222 dose. The rearrangement links TRBV5-8 to TRBJ2-5, with a possible D match to TRBD2 (6 bases). The TCR sequence derives from an adult who received the AZD1222 COVID-19 vaccine. The chain's CDR3 is CASSLARGLAETQYF. CDR3 DNA sequence: TGTGCCAGCAGCTTGGCGCGGGGATTGGCCGAGACCCAGTACTTC. The whole variable domain, filled in from reference TRBV5-8 and TRBJ2-5, reads EAGVTQSPTHLIKTRGQQATLRCSPISGHTSVYWYQQALGLGLQFLLWYDEGEERNRGNFPPRFSGRQFPNYSSELNVNALELEDSALYLCASSLARGLAETQYFGPGTRLLVL.